Sequencing of this T cell receptor beta chain was carried out in a study of Ad26.COV2.S vaccination and SARS-CoV-2 variants. Study conclusions and caveats: In TCR breadth and depth analyses, total T cell responses may have been underestimated.

TCRdb's table, derived via immunoSEQ multiplex PCR, lists solely in-frame clones and lacks some. The sample has some 250,000 clones, roughly 90% seen once; the top ten hold approximately 12%. The treatment: around 19 received Ad26.COV2.S at low or high dose, single or two shots; a few received placebo; per-sample allocation not given. Specimens were obtained on day 63 following the first vaccine or placebo injection. Germline V lookup: CDR1 LGHNA, CDR2 YNFKEQ. The CDR3 runs 14 residues. The ends were cut back, 1 base at V and 3 bases at J, with 10 bases in the middle. In this sample, this clone turned up a few times. The antigen is not known.

The sample in question was peripheral blood, obtained in a trial of Ad26.COV2.S vaccine versus placebo. The receptor comes from a person aged 18-65 years who received the Ad26.COV2.S COVID-19 vaccine or a placebo. V is TRBV4-2 and J is TRBJ2-7, with D maybe TRBD2 (6 bases). CDR3 DNA: TGTGCCAGCAGCCAAGCGGGAGTAGGCTACGAGCAGTACTTC. It codes for CASSQAGVGYEQYF.